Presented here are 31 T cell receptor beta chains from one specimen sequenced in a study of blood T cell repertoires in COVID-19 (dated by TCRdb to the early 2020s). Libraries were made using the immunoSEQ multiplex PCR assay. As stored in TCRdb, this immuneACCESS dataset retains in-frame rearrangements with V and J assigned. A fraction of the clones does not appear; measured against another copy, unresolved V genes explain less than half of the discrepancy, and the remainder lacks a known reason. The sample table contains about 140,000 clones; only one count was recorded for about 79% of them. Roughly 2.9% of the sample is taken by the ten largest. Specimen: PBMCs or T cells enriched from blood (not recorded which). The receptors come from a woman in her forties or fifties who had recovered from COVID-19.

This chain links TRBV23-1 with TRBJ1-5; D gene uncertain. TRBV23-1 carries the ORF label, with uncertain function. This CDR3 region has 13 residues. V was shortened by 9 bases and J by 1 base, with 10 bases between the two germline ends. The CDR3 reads CASRGGSNQPQHF. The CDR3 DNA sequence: TGCGCCAGTAGAGGAGGGAGCAATCAGCCCCAGCATTTT.

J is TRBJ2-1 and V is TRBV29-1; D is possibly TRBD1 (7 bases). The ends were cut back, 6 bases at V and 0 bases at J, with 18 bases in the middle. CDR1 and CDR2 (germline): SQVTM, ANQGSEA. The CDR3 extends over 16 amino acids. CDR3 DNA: TGCAGCGTCCTCTTAGGAGGGGGCCCCTCCTACAATGAGCAGTTCTTC. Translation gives CSVLLGGGPSYNEQFF.

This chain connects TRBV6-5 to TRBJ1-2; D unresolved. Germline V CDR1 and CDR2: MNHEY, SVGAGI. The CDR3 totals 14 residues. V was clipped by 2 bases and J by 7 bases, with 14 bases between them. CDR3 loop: CASSYEEGQVGYTF. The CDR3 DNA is TGTGCCAGCAGTTACGAGGAGGGCCAGGTTGGCTACACCTTC.

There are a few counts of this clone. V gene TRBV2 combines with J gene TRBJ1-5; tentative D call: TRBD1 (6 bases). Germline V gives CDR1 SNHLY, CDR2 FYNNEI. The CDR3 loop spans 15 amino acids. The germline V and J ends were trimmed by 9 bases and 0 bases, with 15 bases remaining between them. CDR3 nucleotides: TGTGCCAGTGTGCTTGACAGGAGTAGCAATCAGCCCCAGCATTTT. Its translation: CASVLDRSSNQPQHF.

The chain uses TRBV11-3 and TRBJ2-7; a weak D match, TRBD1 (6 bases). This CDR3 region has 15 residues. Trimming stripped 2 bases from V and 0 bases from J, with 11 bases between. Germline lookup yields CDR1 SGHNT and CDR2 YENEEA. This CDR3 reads CASSLYTGRSYEQYF. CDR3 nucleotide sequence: TGTGCCAGCAGCTTATACACAGGGCGCTCCTACGAGCAGTACTTC.

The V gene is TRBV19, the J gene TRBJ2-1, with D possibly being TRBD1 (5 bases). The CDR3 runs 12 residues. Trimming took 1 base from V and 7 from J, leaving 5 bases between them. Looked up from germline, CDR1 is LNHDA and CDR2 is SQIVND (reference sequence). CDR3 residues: CASSIAGNEQFF. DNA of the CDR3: TGTGCCAGTAGTATAGCAGGGAATGAGCAGTTCTTC.

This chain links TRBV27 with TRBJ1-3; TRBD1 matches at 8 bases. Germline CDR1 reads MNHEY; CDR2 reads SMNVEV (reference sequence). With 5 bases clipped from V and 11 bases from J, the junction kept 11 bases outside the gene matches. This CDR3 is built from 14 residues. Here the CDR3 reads CASSRPGTGSPIYF. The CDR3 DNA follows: TGTGCCAGCAGTCGTCCCGGGACAGGCAGCCCCATATATTTT.

In DNA form, the CDR3 reads TGTGCCAGCTCGCCTACAGGGAGGGTTGGCTACACCTTC. Its translation is CASSPTGRVGYTF. The gene calls are TRBV18 and TRBJ1-2, with D tentatively TRBD1 (6 bases). Deletions cut 6 bases from V and 7 bases from J, with 15 bases between. The CDR3 runs to 13 residues. Per the germline V gene, CDR1 is KGHSH and CDR2 is LQKENI.

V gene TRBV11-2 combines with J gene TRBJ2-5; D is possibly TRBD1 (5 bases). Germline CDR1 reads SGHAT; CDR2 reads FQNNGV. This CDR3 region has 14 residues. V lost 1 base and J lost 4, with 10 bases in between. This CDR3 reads CASSLGQLGETQYF. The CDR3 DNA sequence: TGTGCCAGCAGCTTAGGACAGTTAGGAGAGACCCAGTACTTC.

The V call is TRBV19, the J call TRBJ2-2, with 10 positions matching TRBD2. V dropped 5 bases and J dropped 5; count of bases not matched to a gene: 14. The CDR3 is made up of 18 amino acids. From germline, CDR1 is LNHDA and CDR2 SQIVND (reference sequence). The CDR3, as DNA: TGTGCCAGTAGTCCCCGGCCTCGGCTAGCGGGGGAAACCGGGGAGCTGTTTTTT. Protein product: CASSPRPRLAGETGELFF.

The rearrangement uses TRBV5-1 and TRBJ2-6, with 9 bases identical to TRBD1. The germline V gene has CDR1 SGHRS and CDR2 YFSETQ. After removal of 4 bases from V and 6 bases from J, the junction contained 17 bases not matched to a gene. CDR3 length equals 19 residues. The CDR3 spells CASSAPTGGGGSVANVLTF. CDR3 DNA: TGCGCCAGCAGCGCCCCAACAGGGGGCGGAGGGTCGGTGGCCAACGTCCTGACTTTC.

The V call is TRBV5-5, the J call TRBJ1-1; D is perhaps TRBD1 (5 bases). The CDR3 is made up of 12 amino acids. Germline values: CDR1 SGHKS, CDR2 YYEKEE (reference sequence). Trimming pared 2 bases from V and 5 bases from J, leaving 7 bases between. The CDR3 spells CASSLGVTEAFF. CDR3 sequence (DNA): TGTGCCAGCAGCTTAGGGGTAACTGAAGCTTTCTTT.

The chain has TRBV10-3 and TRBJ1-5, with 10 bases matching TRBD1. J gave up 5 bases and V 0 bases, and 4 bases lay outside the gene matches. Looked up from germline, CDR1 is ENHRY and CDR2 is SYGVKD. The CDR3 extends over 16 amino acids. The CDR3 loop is CAISESGTGADQPQHF. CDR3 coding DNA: TGTGCCATCAGTGAGTCCGGGACAGGGGCAGATCAGCCCCAGCATTTT.

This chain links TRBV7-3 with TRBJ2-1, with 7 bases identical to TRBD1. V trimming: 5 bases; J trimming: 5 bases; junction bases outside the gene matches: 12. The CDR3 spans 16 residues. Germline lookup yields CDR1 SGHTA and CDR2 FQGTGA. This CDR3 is CASSRLGAGGHNEQFF. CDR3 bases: TGTGCCAGCAGCCGCCTGGGGGCAGGGGGACACAATGAGCAGTTCTTC.

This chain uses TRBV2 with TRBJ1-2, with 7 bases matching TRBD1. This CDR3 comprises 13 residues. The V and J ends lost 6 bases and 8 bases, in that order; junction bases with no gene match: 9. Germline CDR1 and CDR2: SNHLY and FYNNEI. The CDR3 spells CASSDRDRWGYTF. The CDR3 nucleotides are TGTGCCAGCAGCGACAGGGACAGATGGGGCTACACCTTC.

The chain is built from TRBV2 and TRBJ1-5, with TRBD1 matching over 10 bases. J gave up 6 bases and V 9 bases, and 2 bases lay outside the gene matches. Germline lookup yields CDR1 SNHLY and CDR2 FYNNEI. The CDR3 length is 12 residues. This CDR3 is CASDRGLQPQHF. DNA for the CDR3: TGTGCCAGTGACAGGGGGCTTCAGCCCCAGCATTTT.

Here the CDR3 DNA reads TGCGCCAGCAGCTTTAGCGGCAGGGAAGAAAAACTGTTTTTT. This encodes CASSFSGREEKLFF. The V and J genes are TRBV5-1 and TRBJ1-4; the D gene is possibly TRBD1 (5 bases). V was shortened by 2 bases and J by 8 bases, with 13 bases between the two germline ends. This CDR3 has 14 amino acids. Germline loops: CDR1 SGHRS, CDR2 YFSETQ.

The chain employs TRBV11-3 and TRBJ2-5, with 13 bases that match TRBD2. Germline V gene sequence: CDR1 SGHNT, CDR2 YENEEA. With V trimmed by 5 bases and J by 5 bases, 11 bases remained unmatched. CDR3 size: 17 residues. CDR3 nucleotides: TGTGCCAGCAGCGAGGGTACTAGCGGGGGGGCCGGGGAGACCCAGTACTTC. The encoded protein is CASSEGTSGGAGETQYF.

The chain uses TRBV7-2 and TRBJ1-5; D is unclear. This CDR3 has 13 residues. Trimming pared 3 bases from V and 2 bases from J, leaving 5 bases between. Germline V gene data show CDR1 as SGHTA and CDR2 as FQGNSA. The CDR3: CASSFQGNQPQHF. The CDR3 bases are TGTGCCAGCAGCTTCCAGGGCAATCAGCCCCAGCATTTT.

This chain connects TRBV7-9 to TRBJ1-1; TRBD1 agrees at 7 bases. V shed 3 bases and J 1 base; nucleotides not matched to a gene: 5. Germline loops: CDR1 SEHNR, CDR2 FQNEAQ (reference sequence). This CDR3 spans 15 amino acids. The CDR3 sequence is CASSLGQISNTEAFF. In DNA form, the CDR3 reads TGTGCCAGCAGCTTGGGACAGATTTCGAACACTGAAGCTTTCTTT.

The CDR3, as DNA: TGTGCCAGCAAGGTGCAAGCGGAGCAGTTCTTC. Residues: CASKVQAEQFF. J is TRBJ2-1 and V is TRBV7-9; D remains ambiguous. V shed 7 bases and J shed 10 bases, with 11 bases lying between them. This CDR3 has 11 amino acids. The V gene's germline CDR1 is SEHNR and CDR2 FQNEAQ (reference sequence). Supplemented by reference TRBV7-9 and TRBJ2-1, the full variable domain reads DTGVSQNPRHKITKRGQNVTFRCDPISEHNRLYWYRQTLGQGPEFLTYFQNEAQLEKSRLLSDRFSAERPKGSFSTLEIQRTEQGDSAMYLCASKVQAEQFFGPGTRLTVL.

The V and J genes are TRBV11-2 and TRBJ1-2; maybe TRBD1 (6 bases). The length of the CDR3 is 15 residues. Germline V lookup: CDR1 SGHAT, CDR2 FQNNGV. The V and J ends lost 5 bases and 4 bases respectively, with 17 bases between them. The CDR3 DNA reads TGTGCCAGCAGCCCTAGGGGGGGCGCAATCTATGGCTACACCTTC. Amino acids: CASSPRGGAIYGYTF.

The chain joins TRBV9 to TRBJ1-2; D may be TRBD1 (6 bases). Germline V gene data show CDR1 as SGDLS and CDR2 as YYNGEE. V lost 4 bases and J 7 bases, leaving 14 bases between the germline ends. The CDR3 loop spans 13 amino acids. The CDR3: CASSPQGGSGYTF. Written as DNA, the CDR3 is TGTGCCAGCAGCCCACAGGGTGGCTCTGGCTACACCTTC.

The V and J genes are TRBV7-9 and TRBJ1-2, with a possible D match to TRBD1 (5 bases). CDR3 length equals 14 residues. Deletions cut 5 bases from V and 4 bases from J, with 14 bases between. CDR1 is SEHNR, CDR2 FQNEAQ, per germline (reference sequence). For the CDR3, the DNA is TGTGCCAGCAGCCGGCGACAGTCGCCCTATGGCTACACCTTC. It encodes CASSRRQSPYGYTF.

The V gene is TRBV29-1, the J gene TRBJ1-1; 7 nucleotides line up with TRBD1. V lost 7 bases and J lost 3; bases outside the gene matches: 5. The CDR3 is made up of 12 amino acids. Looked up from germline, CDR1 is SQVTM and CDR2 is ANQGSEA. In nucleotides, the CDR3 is TGCAGCGCCCCCGGACAGGACACTGAAGCTTTCTTT. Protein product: CSAPGQDTEAFF. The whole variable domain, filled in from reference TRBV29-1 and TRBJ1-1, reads SAVISQKPSRDICQRGTSLTIQCQVDSQVTMMFWYRQQPGQSLTLIATANQGSEATYESGFVIDKFPISRPNLTFSTLTVSNMSPEDSSIYLCSAPGQDTEAFFGQGTRLTVV.

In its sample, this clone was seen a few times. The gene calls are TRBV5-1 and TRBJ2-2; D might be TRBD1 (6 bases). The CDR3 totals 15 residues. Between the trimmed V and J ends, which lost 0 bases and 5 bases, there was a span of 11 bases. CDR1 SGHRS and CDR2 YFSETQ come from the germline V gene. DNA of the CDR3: TGCGCCAGCAGCTTGGGGGGACAAGTGACCGGGGAGCTGTTTTTT. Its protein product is CASSLGGQVTGELFF.

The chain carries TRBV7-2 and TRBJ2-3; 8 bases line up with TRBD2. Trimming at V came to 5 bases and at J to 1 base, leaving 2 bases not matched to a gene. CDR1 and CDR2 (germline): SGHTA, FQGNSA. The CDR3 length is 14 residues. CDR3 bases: TGTGCCAGCAGCGTCGGGGGGGGCACAGATACGCAGTATTTT. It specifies CASSVGGGTDTQYF. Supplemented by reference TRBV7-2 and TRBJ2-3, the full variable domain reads GAGVSQSPSNKVTEKGKDVELRCDPISGHTALYWYRQSLGQGLEFLIYFQGNSAPDKSGLPSDRFSAERTGGSVSTLTIQRTQQEDSAVYLCASSVGGGTDTQYFGPGTRLTVL.

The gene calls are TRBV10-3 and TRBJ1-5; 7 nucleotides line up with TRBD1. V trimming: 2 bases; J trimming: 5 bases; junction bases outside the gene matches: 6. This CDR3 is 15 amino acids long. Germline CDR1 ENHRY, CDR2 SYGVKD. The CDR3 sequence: CAISENRGRDQPQHF. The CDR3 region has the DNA TGTGCCATCAGTGAGAACAGGGGAAGGGATCAGCCCCAGCATTTT.

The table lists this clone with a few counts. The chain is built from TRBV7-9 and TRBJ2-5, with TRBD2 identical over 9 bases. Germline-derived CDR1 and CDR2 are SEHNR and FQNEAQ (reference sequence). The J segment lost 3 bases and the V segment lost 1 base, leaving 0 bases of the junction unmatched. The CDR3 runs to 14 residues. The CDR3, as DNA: TGTGCCAGCAGCTTAGGACTAGCGGAAGAGACCCAGTACTTC. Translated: CASSLGLAEETQYF.

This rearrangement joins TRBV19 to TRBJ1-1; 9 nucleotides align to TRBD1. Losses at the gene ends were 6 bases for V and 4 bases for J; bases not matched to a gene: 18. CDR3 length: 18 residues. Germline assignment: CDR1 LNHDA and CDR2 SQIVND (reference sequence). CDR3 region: CASRLTKGTGFWLTEAFF. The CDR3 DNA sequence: TGTGCCAGTAGATTAACGAAAGGGACAGGGTTTTGGCTCACTGAAGCTTTCTTT.

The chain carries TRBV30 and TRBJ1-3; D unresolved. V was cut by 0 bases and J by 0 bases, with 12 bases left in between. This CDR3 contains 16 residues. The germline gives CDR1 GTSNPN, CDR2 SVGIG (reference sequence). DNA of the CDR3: TGTGCCTGGAGTGTACGAGGCTTGCGCTCTGGAAACACCATATATTTT. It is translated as CAWSVRGLRSGNTIYF.